The 22 T cell receptor beta chains in this list originate from one sample, sequenced in a study of control samples from healthy donors and cancer patients. Profiling relied on immunoSEQ multiplex PCR, and the TCRdb table lists in-frame clones only, not all of them. The sample includes 70,000 to 80,000 clones, about 80% of them seen just once. The sample taken for sequencing was blood. These receptor sequences come from a man aged 45 to 65 in good health.

The CDR3 coding sequence is TGTGCCAGCAGTTTATCCTCGTACACTGAAGCTTTCTTT. As protein: CASSLSSYTEAFF. The chain uses TRBV28 and TRBJ1-1; D unresolved. Germline lookup yields CDR1 MDHEN and CDR2 SYDVKM. This CDR3 has 13 amino acids. Between the trimmed V and J ends, which lost 1 base and 3 bases, there was a span of 6 bases.

This rearrangement joins TRBV28 to TRBJ2-2; 13 positions agree with TRBD2. V dropped 5 bases and J dropped 0; count of bases not matched to a gene: 15. The CDR3 covers 21 residues. Germline V gene data show CDR1 as MDHEN and CDR2 as SYDVKM. CDR3 sequence reads: CASSPRLGTSGNPTNTGELFF. CDR3 nucleotides: TGTGCCAGCAGTCCCAGATTAGGGACTAGCGGGAACCCCACGAACACCGGGGAGCTGTTTTTT.

The chain employs TRBV12-3 or TRBV12-4 and TRBJ1-1; weak D call: TRBD1 (6 bases). The V and J ends lost 5 bases and 6 bases respectively, with 13 bases between them. The CDR3 contains 13 residues. The CDR3 is CASSNTGTPEAFF. Here the CDR3 DNA reads TGTGCCAGCAGTAACACCGGGACACCTGAAGCTTTCTTT.

This rearrangement joins TRBV29-1 to TRBJ2-6; TRBD2 aligns across 9 bases. CDR1 and CDR2 from the germline V gene are SQVTM and ANQGSEA. The CDR3 sequence is 16 residues long. The J segment lost 0 bases and the V segment lost 4 bases, leaving 4 bases of the junction unmatched. The CDR3, as DNA: TGCAGCGTTGTGGCGGGAGGGGTCTCTGGGGCCAACGTCCTGACTTTC. Translated, it gives CSVVAGGVSGANVLTF. The entire variable domain, with the rest obtained from reference TRBV29-1 and TRBJ2-6, is as follows: SAVISQKPSRDICQRGTSLTIQCQVDSQVTMMFWYRQQPGQSLTLIATANQGSEATYESGFVIDKFPISRPNLTFSTLTVSNMSPEDSSIYLCSVVAGGVSGANVLTFGAGSRLTVL.

This chain connects TRBV19 to TRBJ1-5; D might be TRBD1 (6 bases). Germline V gives CDR1 LNHDA, CDR2 SQIVND (reference sequence). The CDR3 is 16 residues long. Trimming removed 1 base at V and 0 bases at J, with 10 bases between. The CDR3 bases are TGTGCCAGTAGTATAGCCCGACAGGCTAGCAATCAGCCCCAGCATTTT. Its translation is CASSIARQASNQPQHF.

V gene TRBV10-3 combines with J gene TRBJ2-2; 7 bases agree with TRBD1. Per germline, CDR1 ENHRY and CDR2 SYGVKD. This CDR3 is built from 15 residues. Germline trimming cut 6 bases from V and 1 base from J; bases unmatched to any gene: 5. Here the CDR3 reads CAISDRDRNTGELFF. In DNA form, the CDR3 reads TGTGCCATCAGCGACCGGGACAGGAACACCGGGGAGCTGTTTTTT.

The chain is built from TRBV29-1 and TRBJ1-5; a weak D match, TRBD1 (5 bases). Trimming removed 7 bases from V and 7 bases from J, with 20 bases in between. CDR3 size: 14 residues. From germline, CDR1 is SQVTM and CDR2 ANQGSEA. The CDR3 here is CSDGTDPVMQPQHF. The CDR3 nucleotides are TGCAGCGACGGGACGGACCCCGTGATGCAGCCCCAGCATTTT.

This clone is a singleton in its sample. This sequence joins TRBV29-1 and TRBJ1-1; 9 positions match TRBD1. V shed 7 bases and J 5 bases; nucleotides not matched to a gene: 8. This CDR3 has 13 amino acids. The germline gives CDR1 SQVTM, CDR2 ANQGSEA. The chain's CDR3 is CSGQTGGGTEAFF. CDR3 nucleotide sequence: TGCAGCGGGCAGACAGGGGGAGGAACTGAAGCTTTCTTT. Based on the CDR3 plus reference TRBV29-1 and TRBJ1-1, the full variable domain is SAVISQKPSRDICQRGTSLTIQCQVDSQVTMMFWYRQQPGQSLTLIATANQGSEATYESGFVIDKFPISRPNLTFSTLTVSNMSPEDSSIYLCSGQTGGGTEAFFGQGTRLTVV.

This chain connects TRBV19 to TRBJ2-7; either TRBD1 or TRBD2 may fit D (5 bases each). This CDR3 contains 15 residues. V was trimmed by 6 bases and J by 4 bases, leaving 19 bases between them. Germline CDR1 is LNHDA and CDR2 is SQIVND (reference sequence). CDR3 residues: CASRPSGTVPYEQYF. The CDR3 DNA reads TGTGCCAGTAGGCCCTCCGGGACGGTTCCTTACGAGCAGTACTTC.

The chain employs TRBV7-2 and TRBJ1-3; 9 bases match TRBD1. The CDR3 has 14 residues. Per the germline V gene, CDR1 is SGHTA and CDR2 is FQGNSA. With V trimmed by 6 bases and J by 1 base, 1 base remained unmatched. The DNA of the CDR3 is TGTGCCAGCAGAGGGACAGGGTCTGGAAACACCATATATTTT. Translating it yields CASRGTGSGNTIYF.

The V and J genes are TRBV29-1 and TRBJ1-4, with 7 nucleotides matching TRBD1. Trimming at V came to 6 bases and at J to 5 bases, leaving 6 bases not matched to a gene. Germline lookup yields CDR1 SQVTM and CDR2 ANQGSEA. The CDR3 runs to 13 residues. CDR3: CSVKTGSNEKLFF. The CDR3 DNA sequence: TGCAGCGTCAAGACAGGGTCCAATGAAAAACTGTTTTTT.

The rearrangement uses TRBV9 and TRBJ2-3, with 10 nucleotides matching TRBD2. CDR1 is SGDLS and CDR2 is YYNGEE in the germline V gene. The CDR3 is 14 amino acids. V gave up 0 bases and J gave up 5 bases; unmatched junction bases: 0. CDR3 DNA sequence: TGTGCCAGCAGCGTAGCTAGCGGGAGAGATACGCAGTATTTT. Its translation: CASSVASGRDTQYF.

This chain joins TRBV19 and TRBJ2-5, with a tentative D call TRBD2 (5 bases). The CDR3 spans 14 residues. V was shortened by 4 bases and J by 5 bases, with 14 bases between the two germline ends. Germline V gene lookup returns CDR1 LNHDA and CDR2 SQIVND (reference sequence). The CDR3 bases are TGTGCCAGTAGTACGTCACTAGATCCGGAGACCCAGTACTTC. Translating gives CASSTSLDPETQYF.

This clone was seen just once. This chain connects TRBV14 to TRBJ2-1; 10 nucleotides line up with TRBD2. The V segment lost 4 bases and the J segment 3 bases; nucleotides outside the gene matches: 3. Looked up from germline, CDR1 is SGHDN and CDR2 is FVKESK. The CDR3 totals 15 residues. The CDR3 DNA follows: TGTGCCAGCAGCCTAGCGGGAGGCATCTACAATGAGCAGTTCTTC. Translated, it gives CASSLAGGIYNEQFF.

The rearrangement uses TRBV19 and TRBJ2-3; TRBD2 is a possible D gene (6 bases). Trimming took off 0 bases at V and 0 bases at J, with 16 bases between the two ends. This CDR3 has 18 amino acids. Per germline, CDR1 LNHDA and CDR2 SQIVND (reference sequence). CDR3 sequence: CASSIDRRGQGSTDTQYF. CDR3 nucleotides: TGTGCCAGTAGTATAGATCGGCGGGGCCAGGGTAGCACAGATACGCAGTATTTT.

J is TRBJ2-7 and V is TRBV6-2 or TRBV6-3, with TRBD1 matching over 9 bases. Germline-derived CDR1 and CDR2 are MNHEY and SVGEGT. V shed 5 bases, J shed 4 bases, and the junction held 6 bases outside the gene matches. This CDR3 contains 14 residues. In DNA form, the CDR3 reads TGTGCCAGCAGTCGTCCCGGGACAGGGTACGAGCAGTACTTC. Protein product: CASSRPGTGYEQYF.

This clone was recorded a few times. The chain uses TRBV7-8 and TRBJ2-1; TRBD1 agrees at 8 bases. The CDR3 runs to 11 residues. CDR1 and CDR2 from the germline V gene are SGHVS and FQNEAQ. V trimming: 5 bases; J trimming: 14 bases; junction bases outside the gene matches: 5. The CDR3 reads CASSHRDRKFF. The CDR3 region has the DNA TGTGCCAGCAGCCACCGGGACAGGAAGTTCTTC. The entire variable domain, with the rest obtained from reference TRBV7-8 and TRBJ2-1, is as follows: GAGVSQSPRYKVAKRGQDVALRCDPISGHVSLFWYQQALGQGPEFLTYFQNEAQLDKSGLPSDRFFAERPEGSVSTLKIQRTQQEDSAVYLCASSHRDRKFFGPGTRLTVL.

The rearrangement uses TRBV11-3 and TRBJ2-5; D uncertain. This CDR3 is 14 amino acids long. Germline CDR1 reads SGHNT; CDR2 reads YENEEA. Between the trimmed V and J ends, which lost 4 bases and 0 bases, there was a span of 9 bases. The CDR3 here is CASSYTRNQETQYF. CDR3 coding DNA: TGTGCCAGCAGCTATACCAGAAACCAAGAGACCCAGTACTTC.

J is TRBJ2-1 and V is TRBV5-1, with 14 bases matching TRBD2. Looked up from germline, CDR1 is SGHRS and CDR2 is YFSETQ. This CDR3 region has 16 residues. V shed 1 base and J 9 bases; nucleotides not matched to a gene: 6. The CDR3 sequence: CASSLSPGLAGVEQFF. For the CDR3, the DNA is TGCGCCAGCAGCTTGTCACCGGGACTAGCGGGAGTTGAGCAGTTCTTC.

The chain employs TRBV11-2 and TRBJ2-1; the D gene could be TRBD1 or TRBD2 (5 bases each). Trimming pared 2 bases from V and 8 bases from J, leaving 13 bases between. There are 14 residues in the CDR3. Germline CDR1 reads SGHAT; CDR2 reads FQNNGV. As DNA, the CDR3 is TGTGCCAGCAGCTTATTAACTCGAGGGGATGAGCAGTTCTTC. As protein: CASSLLTRGDEQFF.

The chain is built from TRBV7-2 and TRBJ2-7, with TRBD1 as a possible D gene (5 bases). The CDR3 is made up of 13 amino acids. The germline V and J ends were trimmed by 1 base and 6 bases, with 10 bases remaining between them. Germline V gives CDR1 SGHTA, CDR2 FQGNSA. The CDR3 is CASSLVRGIEQYF. Here the CDR3 DNA reads TGTGCCAGCAGCTTAGTAAGGGGTATCGAGCAGTACTTC.

The V call is TRBV5-4, the J call TRBJ2-3; the match to TRBD2 covers 12 bases. This CDR3 has 16 amino acids. Trimming removed 3 bases from V and 4 bases from J; junction bases left unmatched: 6. CDR1 and CDR2 (germline): SGHNT, YYREEE (reference sequence). The CDR3 spells CASSWASGRAPDTQYF. The DNA for the CDR3 is TGTGCCAGCAGCTGGGCTAGCGGGAGGGCCCCAGATACGCAGTATTTT.